A selection of T cell receptor beta chains follows, all from one sample in a study of T-cell reconstitution after alpha-beta-depleted transplantation in children. TCRdb analysed the PCR reads with MiXCR anew, one entry per CDR3 protein. The data hold 450,000 to 500,000 distinct CDR3 sequences, with roughly an eighth observed a single time. The source was PBMCs from the stem cell graft donor, collected from the stem cell graft. These receptors were collected from a human donor who donated a stem cell graft to a child with combined immunodeficiency. The CDR3 runs from the conserved cysteine through the conserved F or W. The D gene is left open where the match is weak. Where a row states a size, it is once, few, many or the class of an expanded clone; other rows omit it.

>TRBJ2-7|13|TRBD1|few|TRBV20-1
TGCAGTGCTAGTATAGACAGGGATTACGAGCAGTACTTC
CSASIDRDYEQYF
>TRBJ2-5|13|.|few|TRBV20-1
TGCAGTGCTAGAGCCCCAGGGAGGGAGACCCAGTACTTC
CSARAPGRETQYF
>TRBJ2-5|13|.|.|TRBV12-3/TRBV12-4
TGTGCCAGCAGTTGGTCAAGGGGGGAGACCCAGTACTTC
CASSWSRGETQYF
>TRBJ2-7|14|TRBD1|few|TRBV5-1
TGCGCCAGCAGCTTGGTGACAGGGGGCTCCGAGCAGTACTTC
CASSLVTGGSEQYF
>TRBJ2-1|11|.|.|TRBV24-1
TGTGCCACTGCTAGGGGGGATACCCAGTTCTTC
CATARGDTQFF
>TRBJ2-7|16|.|many|TRBV3-1
TGTGCCAGCAGCCACGGAAGGGGGAGGACCTCCTACGAGCAGTACTTC
CASSHGRGRTSYEQYF
>TRBJ2-3|14|.|many|TRBV7-8
TGTGCCAGCAGCTTAGCGCAGAGCACAGATACGCAGTATTTT
CASSLAQSTDTQYF
>TRBJ2-1|15|TRBD1|few|TRBV2
TGTGCCAGCAGTGGGGTCGGGACAGCTTACAATGAGCAGTTCTTC
CASSGVGTAYNEQFF
>TRBJ2-1|13|.|many|TRBV5-6
TGTGCCAGTAGGGGCCTTCGTAGGAATGAGCAGTTCTTC
CASRGLRRNEQFF
>TRBJ1-4|14|.|.|TRBV18
TGTGCCAGCTCACAGGGACAAGTAGTGGGAAAACTGTTTTTT
CASSQGQVVGKLFF
>TRBJ1-2|13|.|few|TRBV12-3/TRBV12-4
TGTGCCAGCAGTTATGGGGTTAGACACGGCTACACCTTC
CASSYGVRHGYTF
>TRBJ1-1|13|.|few|TRBV7-9
TGTGCCAGCAGACAGGTTATGAACACTGAAGCTTTCTTT
CASRQVMNTEAFF
>TRBJ1-1|15|TRBD1|many|TRBV12-3/TRBV12-4
TGTGCCAGCAGCCCTCCGGGACAGGGTTTACCTGGGGCTTTCTTT
CASSPPGQGLPGAFF
>TRBJ1-2|11|.|many|TRBV7-2
TGTGCCAGCAGCTTAGTTGGTGGCTACACCTTC
CASSLVGGYTF
>TRBJ2-1|21|TRBD2|few|TRBV24-1
TGTGCCACCAGTGAGACTGTACCAGGACTAGCGGGAGGGCCGTTGTACAATGAGCAGTTCTTC
CATSETVPGLAGGPLYNEQFF
>TRBJ1-6|14|.|.|TRBV20-1
TGCAGTGTCAGCAGGCTACTGGGTAGAATGGCCCTCCACTTT
CSVSRLLGRMALHF
>TRBJ2-5|17|TRBD1|.|TRBV20-1
TGCAGTGCTAGAGATCAGGGGGGACAGGGGGAATGGGAGACCCAGTACTTC
CSARDQGGQGEWETQYF
>TRBJ2-3|15|TRBD2|many|TRBV7-6
TGTGCCAGCAGCTTTAGCGGGGGGACCACAGATACGCAGTATTTT
CASSFSGGTTDTQYF
>TRBJ2-5|13|.|few|TRBV28
TGTGCCAGCAGCACAAGCAGGGAAGAGACCCAGTACTTC
CASSTSREETQYF
>TRBJ1-1|15|.|.|TRBV27
TGTGCCAGCAGTTTTCATCCCGTTGGGGCCACTGAAGCTTTCTTT
CASSFHPVGATEAFF
>TRBJ2-5|16|TRBD1|few|TRBV6-5
TGTGCCAGCAGTTACTCTCAGGGGGCGATCGGAGAGACCCAGTACTTC
CASSYSQGAIGETQYF
>TRBJ2-3|15|TRBD1|few|TRBV4-3
TGCGCCAGCAGCCATCGGACAGGGGAGGGCTATACGCAGTATTTT
CASSHRTGEGYTQYF
>TRBJ1-2|11|.|.|TRBV30
TGTGCCTGGTCACATGGATATGGCTACACCTTC
CAWSHGYGYTF
>TRBJ2-3|16|.|.|TRBV6-5
TGTGCCAGCAGTTATGGAGGACCGGACGCCACAGATACGCAGTATTTT
CASSYGGPDATDTQYF
>TRBJ2-5|14|.|.|TRBV3-1
TGTGCCACCAGCCAAGCAACAGGCCAAGGGACCCAGTACTTC
CATSQATGQGTQYF
>TRBJ2-7|15|TRBD1|.|TRBV10-2
TGCGCCAGCAGTGACCTAGGACAGGGAGGCTCCGAGCAGTACTTC
CASSDLGQGGSEQYF
>TRBJ1-3|14|TRBD1|.|TRBV13
TGTGCCAGCAGCCCTAGGGGGCCTGGAAACACCATATATTTT
CASSPRGPGNTIYF
>TRBJ2-5|13|.|few|TRBV27
TGTGCCAGCAGTACCGGACATTGGGAGACCCAGTACTTC
CASSTGHWETQYF
>TRBJ2-5|15|TRBD1|.|TRBV7-3
TGTGCCAGCAGCTCGGGGACAGGGGGAGAGGAGACCCAGTACTTC
CASSSGTGGEETQYF
>TRBJ2-1|14|.|many|TRBV7-2
TGTGCCAGCAGCTTAAGTGGACGGACTGATGAGCAGTTCTTC
CASSLSGRTDEQFF
>TRBJ1-2|18|.|.|TRBV7-2
TGTGCCAGCAGCTTAGCCCCAGGGGCGCAAAGTTTTGCGTATGGCTACACCTTC
CASSLAPGAQSFAYGYTF
>TRBJ2-3|14|TRBD1|.|TRBV11-2
TGTGCCAGCAGCCGGGACAGGGTTGAAGATACGCAGTATTTT
CASSRDRVEDTQYF
>TRBJ2-3|13|.|many|TRBV20-1
TGCAGTGCTACCCCACGCTCCTCGGATACGCAGTATTTT
CSATPRSSDTQYF
>TRBJ1-1|17|.|few|TRBV7-2
TGTGCCAGCAGCTTAAAGGTAGCCTCTTTGAGGGACACTGAAGCTTTCTTT
CASSLKVASLRDTEAFF
>TRBJ2-5|14|TRBD1|few|TRBV4-1
TGCGCCAGCAGCCAATGGACAGGGACCGAGACCCAGTACTTC
CASSQWTGTETQYF
>TRBJ2-5|13|.|few|TRBV7-7
TGTGCTAGCACCCCTGTGGAAGTGGAGACCCAGTACTTC
CASTPVEVETQYF
>TRBJ2-3|13|.|many|TRBV20-1
TGCAGTGCTAGGGGCATCTTCACAGATACGCAGTATTTT
CSARGIFTDTQYF
>TRBJ2-5|15|TRBD2|.|TRBV7-8
TGTGCCAGCAGCGTTCCGGGACTAGCCCAAGAGACCCAGTACTTC
CASSVPGLAQETQYF
>TRBJ2-1|13|TRBD2|many|TRBV24-1
TGTGCCACCAAGGGACCGGGAGGGGATGAGCAGTTCTTC
CATKGPGGDEQFF
>TRBJ2-7|11|.|many|TRBV29-1
TGCAGCGTTGGGACCACCTACGAGCAGTACTTC
CSVGTTYEQYF
>TRBJ2-1|17|TRBD2|.|TRBV20-1
TGCAGTGCTAGAGTTTCGACCGCAGCGGGGGGTTATAATGAGCAGTTCTTC
CSARVSTAAGGYNEQFF
>TRBJ1-4|12|.|.|TRBV3-1
TGTGCCAGCAGCCAGGGTCGGGAAAAACTGTTTTTT
CASSQGREKLFF
>TRBJ2-7|16|.|few|TRBV5-6
TGTGCCAGCAGTTCGAGTTCCCAGGGGTCCTCCTACGAGCAGTACTTC
CASSSSSQGSSYEQYF
>TRBJ2-1|14|.|few|TRBV10-3
TGTGCCATCAGTGCGGGGATAGTATCTCATGAGCAGTTCTTC
CAISAGIVSHEQFF
>TRBJ2-2|16|TRBD2|.|TRBV12-3/TRBV12-4
TGTGCCAGCAGTTTTTGGGGGGGAGCGAACACCGGGGAGCTGTTTTTT
CASSFWGGANTGELFF
>TRBJ2-3|17|.|.|TRBV7-9
TGTGCCAGCAGCTCCCGAGGGGCCGGGACAAGGTCAGATACGCAGTATTTT
CASSSRGAGTRSDTQYF
>TRBJ1-1|18|.|.|TRBV11-1
TGTGCCAGCAGCCGGCCGCCGTGGTCAGACGGAGGCGACACTGAAGCTTTCTTT
CASSRPPWSDGGDTEAFF
>TRBJ2-7|14|TRBD2|many|TRBV6-5
TGTGCCAGCAGTTACACTAGCGGGGACTACGAGCAGTACTTC
CASSYTSGDYEQYF
>TRBJ2-3|14|TRBD2|few|TRBV6-1
TGTGCCAGCGCACTAGCGGGAGAGGTAGATACGCAGTATTTT
CASALAGEVDTQYF
>TRBJ1-3|14|TRBD1|.|TRBV27
TGTGCCAGCAGTCCCCGGACAGGGAGAAACACCATATATTTT
CASSPRTGRNTIYF
>TRBJ1-2|13|.|few|TRBV3-1
TGTGCCAGCAGCCTCAGCGGGAGCCTTCAGCCCACCTTC
CASSLSGSLQPTF
>TRBJ2-3|14|.|few|TRBV2
TGTGCCAGCAGCTTTGGTGACTTCACAGATACGCAGTATTTT
CASSFGDFTDTQYF
>TRBJ1-5|12|.|few|TRBV29-1
TGCAGCTCTCAGGTCGAGGGCCAGCCCCAGCATTTT
CSSQVEGQPQHF